This T cell receptor beta chain emerged from a study of radiation and T cells in renal cell carcinoma. Time point noted: baseline pretreatment blood. Stated treatment: 15 Gy SBRT to primary tumor, nephrectomy 4 weeks later. The tumor was a clear cell renal cell carcinoma. Generated by immunoSEQ multiplex PCR, the TCRdb table keeps only in-frame clones and is missing some. This sample has approximately 140,000 clones, with 75% to 90% found just once. Germline V gives CDR1 WSHSY, CDR2 SAAADI. The CDR3 spans 14 residues. V was trimmed by 2 bases and J by 9 bases, leaving 14 bases between them. The specimen comprised blood, sampled from a patient whose treatment included radiotherapy and nephrectomy. This TCR was recovered from a woman aged 45-65 years with renal cell carcinoma. The V and J genes are TRBV10-2 and TRBJ2-1, with D perhaps matching TRBD2 (5 bases). This CDR3 is CASSETRRMGEQFF. The CDR3 nucleotides are TGCGCCAGCAGTGAGACTAGGAGGATGGGTGAGCAGTTCTTC.